The 18 T cell receptor beta chains presented below share a single source sample, sequenced in a study of Ad26.COV2.S vaccination and SARS-CoV-2 variants. The method was immunoSEQ multiplex PCR; TCRdb's version includes in-frame clones alone and lacks a portion of them. The sample includes hundreds of thousands of clones, roughly nine tenths of them seen just once. As to treatment: about 20 received Ad26.COV2.S at low or high dose, single or two shots; about five received placebo; per-sample allocation not given. Samples came from day 63 after the first vaccine or placebo injection. Sequencing was performed on peripheral blood, taken in a trial of Ad26.COV2.S vaccine versus placebo. The receptors originated from a person between 18 and 65 years old who received the Ad26.COV2.S COVID-19 vaccine or a placebo.

This clone has a single count. The chain recombines TRBV11-3 with TRBJ2-3, with D possibly called TRBD1 or TRBD2 (5 bases each). There are 15 residues in the CDR3. Germline V lookup: CDR1 SGHNT, CDR2 YENEEA. V lost 4 bases and J lost 0, with 11 bases in between. The CDR3 region is CASSSRDRSTDTQYF. The DNA of the CDR3 is TGTGCCAGCAGCTCCCGGGACCGTAGCACAGATACGCAGTATTTT.

The chain couples TRBV7-2 to TRBJ1-2; TRBD1 matches 11 bases. The CDR3 spans 15 residues. V shed 1 base, J shed 7 bases, and the junction held 5 bases outside the gene matches. Per germline, CDR1 SGHTA and CDR2 FQGNSA. DNA for the CDR3: TGTGCCAGCAGCTTAGATAGGGACAGGGGGATTGGCTACACCTTC. This sequence encodes CASSLDRDRGIGYTF.

The chain combines TRBV24-1 with TRBJ1-1; the D is unclear. V lost 3 bases and J lost 0, with 7 bases in between. The V gene's germline CDR1 is KGHDR and CDR2 SFDVKD. The length of the CDR3 is 14 residues. This chain's CDR3 is CATSDAGMNTEAFF. The CDR3 nucleotides are TGTGCCACCAGTGATGCGGGAATGAACACTGAAGCTTTCTTT.

The chain combines TRBV18 with TRBJ2-6; the D is unclear. CDR1 and CDR2 from the germline V gene are KGHSH and LQKENI. V lost 3 bases to trimming and J lost 0 bases, with 6 bases between them. CDR3 length: 15 residues. DNA of the CDR3: TGTGCCAGCTCACCCCAAAACTCTGGGGCCAACGTCCTGACTTTC. Translated, it gives CASSPQNSGANVLTF.

The chain employs TRBV11-2 and TRBJ2-5; the D gene could be TRBD1 or TRBD2 (5 bases each). The CDR3 runs 18 residues. V gave up 5 bases and J gave up 3 bases, with 25 bases separating them. The germline CDR1 and CDR2 sequences are SGHAT and FQNNGV. The CDR3 is CASSARRGVLAREETQYF. The CDR3, as DNA: TGTGCCAGCAGCGCGCGCCGAGGGGTATTAGCTAGAGAAGAGACCCAGTACTTC. The full variable domain, completed using reference TRBV11-2 and TRBJ2-5, is EAGVAQSPRYKIIEKRQSVAFWCNPISGHATLYWYQQILGQGPKLLIQFQNNGVVDDSQLPKDRFSAERLKGVDSTLKIQPAKLEDSAVYLCASSARRGVLAREETQYFGPGTRLLVL.

The chain carries TRBV21-1 and TRBJ2-6; the listed D gene, TRBD1, was not tested against the DNA. TRBV21-1 is tagged as a pseudogene. CDR3 length: 18 amino acids. CDR3: CASSKPRVQSSGANVLTF. The CDR3 bases are TGTGCCAGCAGCAAACCCAGGGTACAATCCTCTGGGGCCAACGTCCTGACTTTC.

V is TRBV5-6 and J is TRBJ1-2; D might be TRBD1 (5 bases). V was pared by 7 bases and J by 1 base, with 17 bases between. CDR1 and CDR2 from the germline V gene are SGHDT and YYEEEE. The CDR3 is 15 amino acids. DNA of the CDR3: TGTGCCAGCTTCCGGCGGGCAGGGCTTAACTATGGCTACACCTTC. This gives the protein CASFRRAGLNYGYTF.

The chain employs TRBV19 and TRBJ2-2; 10 positions agree with TRBD1. Trimming cost V 7 bases and J 3 bases; bases outside gene matches: 5. The CDR3 is 15 residues long. Germline loops: CDR1 LNHDA, CDR2 SQIVND (reference sequence). CDR3 protein: CASNMGQGYTGELFF. The CDR3 nucleotides read TGTGCCAGTAATATGGGACAGGGGTACACCGGGGAGCTGTTTTTT.

The sample holds one count of this clone. The chain is built from TRBV5-1 and TRBJ1-5, with D possibly matching TRBD1 (5 bases). Per germline, CDR1 SGHRS and CDR2 YFSETQ. The CDR3 is made up of 13 amino acids. V was cut by 2 bases and J by 5 bases, with 8 bases left in between. The CDR3 coding sequence is TGCGCCAGCAGCTTAATGGGGGATCAGCCCCAGCATTTT. Its protein is CASSLMGDQPQHF.

The chain combines TRBV6-2 or TRBV6-3 with TRBJ2-7; the D gene is possibly TRBD2 (6 bases). The CDR3 contains 14 residues. Per the germline V gene, CDR1 is MNHEY and CDR2 is SVGEGT. V lost 0 bases to trimming and J lost 1 base, with 7 bases between them. CDR3 in DNA: TGTGCCAGCAGTTACTCGCGGGGTTCCTACGAGCAGTACTTC. It translates to CASSYSRGSYEQYF.

This clone was seen just once. The rearrangement uses TRBV7-9 and TRBJ2-1; tentative D call: TRBD1 (6 bases). V was trimmed by 7 bases and J by 6 bases, leaving 13 bases between them. CDR3 length: 13 residues. Germline V CDR1 and CDR2: SEHNR, FQNEAQ (reference sequence). The DNA for the CDR3 is TGTGCCAGCATACAGGGATGGGGCAATGAGCAGTTCTTC. This encodes CASIQGWGNEQFF.

The rearrangement links TRBV6-5 to TRBJ2-2, with unresolved D. V shed 6 bases and J shed 8 bases, with 16 bases lying between them. The CDR3 has 14 residues. Germline assignment: CDR1 MNHEY and CDR2 SVGAGI. CDR3 nucleotides: TGTGCCAGCAGCCGAGTTACTCTTTGGGGGGAGCTGTTTTTT. Protein: CASSRVTLWGELFF.

This chain joins TRBV4-2 and TRBJ1-1, with D hard to call. With 6 bases removed from V and 3 bases from J, the gap between germline ends came to 14 bases. The CDR3 covers 14 residues. CDR1 and CDR2 (germline): LGHNA, YNFKEQ. CDR3 residues: CASRIRRQDTEAFF. CDR3 coding DNA: TGTGCCAGCAGAATCAGGAGGCAGGACACTGAAGCTTTCTTT.

The gene calls are TRBV27 and TRBJ2-3; unclear D gene. Germline V lookup: CDR1 MNHEY, CDR2 SMNVEV (reference sequence). The CDR3 has 14 residues. Trimming stripped 3 bases from V and 2 bases from J, with 9 bases between. CDR3 nucleotide sequence: TGTGCCAGCAGTTTTGCGGTCCTCACAGATACGCAGTATTTT. Encoded protein: CASSFAVLTDTQYF.

The chain joins TRBV2 to TRBJ2-1; D perhaps matches TRBD1 (5 bases). The germline CDR1 and CDR2 sequences are SNHLY and FYNNEI. This CDR3 is built from 13 residues. Between the trimmed V and J ends, which lost 3 bases and 7 bases, there was a span of 10 bases. DNA for the CDR3: TGTGCCAGCAGTGACGACAGACAAAATGAGCAGTTCTTC. The encoded protein is CASSDDRQNEQFF.

V is TRBV4-1 and J is TRBJ2-5, with D unclear. V was pared by 5 bases and J by 5 bases, with 12 bases between. Germline V CDR1 and CDR2: MGHRA, YSYEKL. The CDR3 has 13 amino acids. The CDR3 protein is CASSVWTGETQYF. The CDR3 DNA is TGCGCCAGCAGCGTCTGGACCGGGGAGACCCAGTACTTC.

This chain joins TRBV18 and TRBJ1-5; D is uncertain. The germline V gene has CDR1 KGHSH and CDR2 LQKENI. Deletions cut 5 bases from V and 0 bases from J, with 8 bases between. This CDR3 spans 14 amino acids. CDR3 loop: CASSALISNQPQHF. DNA for the CDR3: TGTGCCAGCTCAGCCTTGATTAGCAATCAGCCCCAGCATTTT.

The chain recombines TRBV7-2 with TRBJ2-7, with D unresolved. The CDR3 sequence is 13 residues long. The V and J ends lost 2 bases and 6 bases respectively, with 11 bases between them. CDR1 is SGHTA and CDR2 is FQGNSA in the germline V gene. CDR3 residues: CASSLTPSAEQYV. As DNA, the CDR3 is TGTGCCAGCAGCTTAACGCCTTCTGCCGAGCAGTACGTC.